The clone carrying this T cell receptor (beta chain) has at least ten counts. The target antigen is unknown. The data are from a study of metastatic and nonmetastatic thyroid tumors. Looking at the study overall: The study looked at repertoires side by side in blood and in tumor or nodule tissue from malignant and benign thyroid patients. Study outcomes and limitations: It was reportedly found that TCR beta diversity was significantly higher in malignant thyroid tumors than in benign nodules, a difference seen in both blood and tumor samples.

TCRdb reassembled clones from the PCR reads with MiXCR. The table has around 34,000 clones, about a sixth seen once. CDR3 length equals 15 residues. V was cut by 2 bases and J by 1 base, with 10 bases left in between. The germline V gene encodes CDR1 MNHEY and CDR2 SMNVEV (reference sequence). Among the patients, none had received any treatment before thyroid surgery. The chain links TRBV27 to TRBJ2-3; unclear D gene. The TCR comes from a female donor with papillary thyroid cancer or a benign thyroid nodule (not recorded which). Some clones in this sample may be carry-over from other donors' samples. Source material: blood. Written as DNA, the CDR3 is TGTGCCAGCAGTTTACTAACGGCGGGCACAGATACGCAGTATTTT. This sequence encodes CASSLLTAGTDTQYF.